The 24 T cell receptor beta chains below were found in one sample sequenced in a study of spatial heterogeneity in lung cancer. The time point was: sample taken at primary tumor resection. Unsorted whole RNA from tumor, nontumor lung or frozen PBMC underwent sequencing. TCRdb recomputed calls from the 5' RACE reads with MiXCR, one row per CDR3 protein. The sample includes about 45,000 distinct CDR3 sequences, 12% of them seen just once. The sample consisted of PBMCs, taken at surgery. The receptors here all came from a female donor with early-stage non-small cell lung cancer.

This clonotype has more than one count but fewer than ten. This rearrangement joins TRBV20-1 to TRBJ1-6, with D possibly matching TRBD1 (6 bases). V shed 5 bases and J shed 6 bases, with 14 bases lying between them. This CDR3 spans 14 amino acids. From germline, CDR1 is DFQATT and CDR2 SNEGSKA (reference sequence). DNA of the CDR3: TGCAGTGCTTGGGACACCCGGGGTAATTCACCCCTCCACTTT. This codes for CSAWDTRGNSPLHF.

This clonotype was detected a few times. The chain combines TRBV28 with TRBJ1-6; the match to TRBD1 covers 7 bases. This CDR3 comprises 16 residues. The J segment lost 4 bases and the V segment lost 3 bases, leaving 6 bases of the junction unmatched. Germline CDR1 is MDHEN and CDR2 is SYDVKM. Here the CDR3 reads CASSLLQGQYNSPLHF. The CDR3 DNA sequence: TGTGCCAGCAGTTTGCTACAGGGACAGTATAATTCACCCCTCCACTTT.

This clonotype was seen at least ten times. CDR3 in DNA: TGTGCCAGCAGCTTACTAGCGGGGGGATACACCGGGGAGCTGTTTTTT. Residues: CASSLLAGGYTGELFF. The chain combines TRBV5-5 with TRBJ2-2, with 12 bases aligning to TRBD2. The CDR3 loop spans 16 amino acids. CDR1 is SGHKS, CDR2 YYEKEE, per germline (reference sequence). Unmatched junction bases numbered 2, after V lost 2 bases and J lost 3 bases.

This clonotype has more than one count but fewer than ten. This chain connects TRBV6-5 to TRBJ2-2; 10 nucleotides line up with TRBD2. The CDR3 runs 14 residues. The junction had 6 bases not matched to a gene; V was cut back by 8 bases and J by 6 bases. CDR1 is MNHEY and CDR2 is SVGAGI in the germline V gene. This CDR3 reads CASGERGGPGELFF. The CDR3 nucleotides read TGTGCCAGCGGGGAGCGGGGGGGTCCCGGGGAGCTGTTTTTT.

This clonotype has just a few counts. The J gene is TRBJ2-3, the V gene TRBV6-6; D may be TRBD1 (5 bases). Germline CDR1 is MNHNY and CDR2 is SVGAGI (reference sequence). This CDR3 spans 18 amino acids. V was cut by 0 bases and J by 3 bases, with 19 bases left in between. The CDR3 reads CASSYSNRQGPRTDTQYF. CDR3 in DNA: TGTGCCAGCAGTTACTCGAACCGTCAGGGTCCCAGGACAGATACGCAGTATTTT.

This clonotype has more than one count but fewer than ten. The J gene is TRBJ2-7, the V gene TRBV5-1, with a weak D call TRBD2 (6 bases). V dropped 4 bases and J dropped 3 bases, with 14 bases sitting between them. CDR3 length equals 14 residues. Germline values: CDR1 SGHRS, CDR2 YFSETQ. Here the CDR3 reads CASSPGGAHYEQYF. The CDR3 DNA reads TGCGCCAGCAGCCCCGGGGGAGCTCACTACGAGCAGTACTTC.

This clonotype appeared a few times. The chain combines TRBV7-9 with TRBJ2-5; D tentatively fits TRBD1 or TRBD2 (5 bases each). The ends were cut back, 7 bases at V and 2 bases at J, with 23 bases in the middle. Germline V CDR1 and CDR2: SEHNR, FQNEAQ (reference sequence). There are 17 residues in the CDR3. CDR3 nucleotides: TGTGCCAGCACCTCCCGTCTCTTGGGGACGGAACAAGAGACCCAGTACTTC. Its translation is CASTSRLLGTEQETQYF.

The V gene is TRBV4-2, the J gene TRBJ1-1, with 8 bases identical to TRBD1. The V and J ends lost 3 bases and 3 bases, in that order; junction bases with no gene match: 0. This CDR3 has 13 amino acids. The V gene's germline CDR1 is LGHNA and CDR2 YNFKEQ. CDR3: CASSQTGDTEAFF. CDR3 DNA: TGTGCCAGCAGCCAGACAGGGGACACTGAAGCTTTCTTT.

At least ten counts were recorded for this clonotype. This chain joins TRBV11-2 and TRBJ1-3; no reliable D call. The length of the CDR3 is 14 residues. V lost 5 bases, J lost 0 bases, and 8 bases lay in between. Looked up from germline, CDR1 is SGHAT and CDR2 is FQNNGV. CDR3 nucleotide sequence: TGTGCCAGCAGCGCGCCGACCTCTGGAAACACCATATATTTT. Protein product: CASSAPTSGNTIYF.

The rearrangement links TRBV30 to TRBJ1-2, with D uncertain. Trimming cost V 0 bases and J 6 bases, with 11 bases left between them. Germline CDR1 is GTSNPN and CDR2 is SVGIG (reference sequence). The CDR3 is 13 residues long. The CDR3 loop is CAWSVQVADGYTF. The CDR3 region has the DNA TGTGCCTGGAGTGTTCAGGTGGCGGATGGCTACACCTTC.

This clonotype was observed a handful of times. This chain uses TRBV24-1 with TRBJ2-7; possibly TRBD2 for D (6 bases). Germline CDR1 and CDR2: KGHDR and SFDVKD. V lost 2 bases, J lost 6 bases, and 13 bases lay in between. The CDR3 has 14 residues. CDR3 sequence reads: CATSDSGRGGEQYF. Written as DNA, the CDR3 is TGTGCCACCAGTGATTCAGGAAGGGGAGGCGAGCAGTACTTC.

This clonotype was recorded at least ten times. The CDR3 protein is CASSPHRGGNTEAFF. The CDR3 DNA reads TGTGCCAGCAGTCCCCACAGGGGGGGAAACACTGAAGCTTTCTTT. V usage is TRBV28 and J usage is TRBJ1-1; 8 nucleotides line up with TRBD1. The CDR3 runs to 15 residues. Germline values: CDR1 MDHEN, CDR2 SYDVKM. After removal of 5 bases from V and 2 bases from J, the junction contained 7 bases not matched to a gene. Supplemented by reference TRBV28 and TRBJ1-1, the full variable domain reads DVKVTQSSRYLVKRTGEKVFLECVQDMDHENMFWYRQDPGLGLRLIYFSYDVKMKEKGDIPEGYSVSREKKERFSLILESASTNQTSMYLCASSPHRGGNTEAFFGQGTRLTVV.

The chain carries TRBV11-1 and TRBJ1-2; D is possibly TRBD1 (5 bases). CDR3 length equals 14 residues. V gave up 1 base and J gave up 4 bases, with 10 bases separating them. The V gene's germline CDR1 is SGHAT and CDR2 FQDESV (reference sequence). The CDR3 is CASSLGDGPYGYTF. DNA of the CDR3: TGTGCCAGCAGCTTAGGGGACGGACCCTATGGCTACACCTTC.

This chain uses TRBV7-9 with TRBJ2-7, with TRBD2 as a possible D gene (6 bases). This CDR3 has 14 amino acids. The V end lost 5 bases, the J end lost 4 bases, and 15 bases lay between the germline ends. Germline V gene data show CDR1 as SEHNR and CDR2 as FQNEAQ (reference sequence). Here the CDR3 reads CASSPPGVSYEQYF. The CDR3 region has the DNA TGTGCCAGCAGCCCTCCGGGAGTGAGTTACGAGCAGTACTTC. Complete variable domain (other parts from reference TRBV7-9 and TRBJ2-7): DTGVSQNPRHKITKRGQNVTFRCDPISEHNRLYWYRQTLGQGPEFLTYFQNEAQLEKSRLLSDRFSAERPKGSFSTLEIQRTEQGDSAMYLCASSPPGVSYEQYFGPGTRLTVT.

The table lists this clonotype with a few counts. The chain combines TRBV29-1 with TRBJ1-2; 9 bases agree with TRBD1. Germline CDR1 SQVTM, CDR2 ANQGSEA. V lost 5 bases, J lost 2 bases, and 3 bases stayed unmatched. This CDR3 spans 13 amino acids. This CDR3 is CSVWTGDNYGYTF. The CDR3 nucleotides are TGCAGCGTTTGGACAGGGGACAACTATGGCTACACCTTC. Using reference TRBV29-1 and TRBJ1-2 for the parts outside the CDR3, the full variable domain is SAVISQKPSRDICQRGTSLTIQCQVDSQVTMMFWYRQQPGQSLTLIATANQGSEATYESGFVIDKFPISRPNLTFSTLTVSNMSPEDSSIYLCSVWTGDNYGYTFGSGTRLTVV.

In its sample, this clonotype was seen a few times. This chain uses TRBV7-8 with TRBJ2-7, with D possibly matching TRBD1 (5 bases). With 4 bases removed from V and 6 bases from J, the gap between germline ends came to 13 bases. From germline, CDR1 is SGHVS and CDR2 FQNEAQ. The CDR3 consists of 13 residues. The CDR3 spells CASSSHPQGEQYF. The CDR3 bases are TGTGCCAGCAGCTCCCACCCTCAGGGCGAGCAGTACTTC.

The chain uses TRBV29-1 and TRBJ1-4; TRBD1 matches 9 bases. Germline V gives CDR1 SQVTM, CDR2 ANQGSEA. Trimming cost V 6 bases and J 8 bases; bases outside gene matches: 7. The CDR3 spans 13 residues. CDR3 in amino acids: CSVTGTGPEKLFF. CDR3 coding DNA: TGCAGCGTCACCGGGACAGGGCCCGAAAAACTGTTTTTT.

The chain couples TRBV7-2 to TRBJ2-5; D call uncertain. The CDR3 length is 13 residues. Trimming removed 1 base from V and 3 bases from J, with 6 bases in between. In germline, CDR1 is SGHTA, CDR2 FQGNSA. CDR3 DNA: TGTGCCAGCAGCTTAGATCGAAAAGAGACCCAGTACTTC. Translation gives CASSLDRKETQYF.

This clonotype showed up just a few times. The V call is TRBV19, the J call TRBJ2-5, with a tentative D call TRBD1 (5 bases). The CDR3 sequence is 15 residues long. Trimming removed 2 bases at V and 3 bases at J, with 13 bases between. Germline V lookup: CDR1 LNHDA, CDR2 SQIVND (reference sequence). DNA for the CDR3: TGTGCCAGTAGTATAAAGGACACCCGTAAAGAGACCCAGTACTTC. Protein product: CASSIKDTRKETQYF.

This sequence joins TRBV13 and TRBJ1-1; 7 bases are a match to TRBD1. This CDR3 has 14 amino acids. V gave up 2 bases and J gave up 4 bases; unmatched junction bases: 4. In germline, CDR1 is PRHDT, CDR2 FYEKMQ (reference sequence). In DNA form, the CDR3 reads TGTGCCAGCAGCTTAAGGTCAGGGGGCACTGAAGCTTTCTTT. This encodes CASSLRSGGTEAFF. The variable domain in full, with the rest retrieved from reference TRBV13 and TRBJ1-1, is AAGVIQSPRHLIKEKRETATLKCYPIPRHDTVYWYQQGPGQDPQFLISFYEKMQSDKGSIPDRFSAQQFSDYHSELNMSSLELGDSALYFCASSLRSGGTEAFFGQGTRLTVV.

The chain joins TRBV7-2 to TRBJ2-1; TRBD1 might be the D (6 bases). Germline lookup yields CDR1 SGHTA and CDR2 FQGNSA. Between the trimmed V and J ends, which lost 5 bases and 0 bases, there was a span of 8 bases. The CDR3 covers 14 residues. The CDR3 DNA is TGTGCCAGCAGCACGACAGGCTCCTACAATGAGCAGTTCTTC. It specifies CASSTTGSYNEQFF.

This clonotype was counted between two and nine times. The chain is built from TRBV6-4 and TRBJ2-3; 7 bases agree with TRBD2. The junction had 1 base not matched to a gene; V was cut back by 0 bases and J by 4 bases. This CDR3 region has 14 residues. The germline V gene encodes CDR1 MRHNA and CDR2 SNTAGT. As DNA, the CDR3 is TGTGCCAGCAGTGACTCGGGGGGGGCAGATACGCAGTATTTT. Protein sequence: CASSDSGGADTQYF.

This clonotype turned up a few times. The rearrangement uses TRBV25-1 and TRBJ2-3; tentative D call: TRBD2 (7 bases). The ends were cut back, 3 bases at V and 3 bases at J, with 19 bases in the middle. The CDR3 has 17 residues. The germline gives CDR1 MGHDK, CDR2 SYGVNS. As DNA, the CDR3 is TGTGCCAGCAGTGAGGGTTGGGGGGGCCGGGGAACAGATACGCAGTATTTT. As protein: CASSEGWGGRGTDTQYF.

Here the CDR3 reads CASSFQGPYSNQPQHF. The CDR3 DNA reads TGTGCCAGCAGCTTCCAGGGGCCATATAGCAATCAGCCCCAGCATTTT. J is TRBJ1-5 and V is TRBV7-2, with a possible D match to TRBD1 (6 bases). This CDR3 comprises 16 residues. The germline gives CDR1 SGHTA, CDR2 FQGNSA. The germline V and J ends were trimmed by 3 bases and 0 bases, with 12 bases remaining between them.